Listed below are T cell receptor beta chains from one sample, sequenced in a study of blood T cell repertoires in COVID-19. The repertoire was sequenced with immunoSEQ multiplex PCR; TCRdb's copy has only in-frame clones and lacks some. This table has approximately 230,000 clones, roughly 80% appearing once. Sequencing was carried out using peripheral blood. The receptor source for this set is a man older than 75 with acute or convalescent COVID-19. The CDR3 runs from the conserved cysteine through the conserved F or W. Fields, in order: J gene, D gene, V gene, clone size, CDR3 protein, CDR3 DNA. A D gene is named only where the DNA matches it firmly. Not every row has a clone size; where given, it reads once, few, many or a size class.

j_gene: TRBJ1-4
d_gene: .
v_gene: TRBV5-1
abundance: .
CDR3aa: CASSLAGQPNEKLFF
CDR3nt: TGCGCCAGCAGCTTAGCGGGACAACCTAATGAAAAACTGTTTTTT

j_gene: TRBJ2-7
d_gene: TRBD2
v_gene: TRBV6-5
abundance: .
CDR3aa: CASSYMGGDWGF
CDR3nt: TGTGCCAGCAGTTACATGGGGGGGGACTGGGGATTC

j_gene: TRBJ1-5
d_gene: .
v_gene: TRBV2
abundance: .
CDR3aa: CASTRSSRGNQPQHF
CDR3nt: TGTGCCAGCACCAGATCTTCCCGGGGCAATCAGCCCCAGCATTTT

j_gene: TRBJ1-2
d_gene: TRBD1
v_gene: TRBV5-4
abundance: .
CDR3aa: CASSLESGQGPYGYTF
CDR3nt: TGTGCCAGCAGCTTGGAGTCGGGACAGGGGCCCTATGGCTACACCTTC

j_gene: TRBJ2-1
d_gene: TRBD1
v_gene: TRBV7-8
abundance: once
CDR3aa: CASIKRGRAESSYNEQFF
CDR3nt: TGTGCCAGCATCAAGAGGGGGCGGGCCGAGAGCTCCTACAATGAGCAGTTCTTC

j_gene: TRBJ1-4
d_gene: .
v_gene: TRBV5-1
abundance: .
CDR3aa: CASSPGATNEKLFF
CDR3nt: TGCGCCAGCAGCCCAGGGGCAACTAATGAAAAACTGTTTTTT

j_gene: TRBJ2-7
d_gene: TRBD2
v_gene: TRBV28
abundance: few
CDR3aa: CASSTSGGGDYEQYF
CDR3nt: TGTGCCAGCTCAACCTCGGGGGGAGGGGACTACGAGCAGTACTTC

j_gene: TRBJ2-1
d_gene: TRBD1
v_gene: TRBV20-1
abundance: .
CDR3aa: CSASVQGAGPAYNEQFF
CDR3nt: TGCAGTGCTAGTGTTCAGGGGGCGGGGCCGGCCTACAATGAGCAGTTCTTC

j_gene: TRBJ2-7
d_gene: TRBD1
v_gene: TRBV6-5
abundance: .
CDR3aa: CASTTQGKQYF
CDR3nt: TGTGCCAGCACCACACAGGGGAAGCAGTACTTC

j_gene: TRBJ2-7
d_gene: .
v_gene: TRBV7-8
abundance: few
CDR3aa: CASSLNAGSYEQYF
CDR3nt: TGTGCCAGCAGCTTAAACGCAGGATCCTACGAGCAGTACTTC

j_gene: TRBJ2-4
d_gene: .
v_gene: TRBV11-2
abundance: .
CDR3aa: CASSLVQGLDIQYF
CDR3nt: TGTGCCAGCAGCTTAGTTCAGGGCCTAGACATTCAGTACTTC

j_gene: TRBJ2-2
d_gene: TRBD1
v_gene: TRBV5-6
abundance: once
CDR3aa: CASSRPGQGASTGELFF
CDR3nt: TGTGCCAGCAGCCGTCCGGGACAGGGGGCGAGTACCGGGGAGCTGTTTTTT

j_gene: TRBJ2-1
d_gene: .
v_gene: TRBV19
abundance: .
CDR3aa: CASSTAYNEQFF
CDR3nt: TGTGCCAGTAGTACGGCCTACAATGAGCAGTTCTTC

j_gene: TRBJ2-1
d_gene: .
v_gene: TRBV11-2
abundance: .
CDR3aa: CASSSTGTAYNEQFF
CDR3nt: TGTGCCAGCAGCTCAACCGGGACTGCCTACAATGAGCAGTTCTTC

j_gene: TRBJ1-2
d_gene: .
v_gene: TRBV6-1
abundance: few
CDR3aa: CASSEDSGRGTFNYGYTF
CDR3nt: TGTGCCAGCAGTGAAGATAGTGGCAGGGGTACCTTTAACTATGGCTACACCTTC

j_gene: TRBJ1-6
d_gene: .
v_gene: TRBV5-1
abundance: .
CDR3aa: CASRQGYNSPLHF
CDR3nt: TGCGCCAGCAGGCAGGGATATAATTCACCCCTCCACTTT

j_gene: TRBJ1-4
d_gene: TRBD1
v_gene: TRBV20-1
abundance: few
CDR3aa: CSASGQGNEKLFF
CDR3nt: TGCAGTGCTAGTGGACAGGGTAACGAAAAACTGTTTTTT

j_gene: TRBJ1-6
d_gene: TRBD1
v_gene: TRBV19
abundance: .
CDR3aa: CASLPRSGTGLNSPLHF
CDR3nt: TGTGCCAGTCTACCCCGCTCCGGGACAGGCCTAAATTCACCCCTCCACTTT

j_gene: TRBJ2-1
d_gene: .
v_gene: TRBV5-1
abundance: .
CDR3aa: CASSSGGLQFF
CDR3nt: TGCGCCAGCAGCTCCGGGGGTCTGCAGTTCTTC

j_gene: TRBJ2-7
d_gene: TRBD1
v_gene: TRBV6-5
abundance: .
CDR3aa: CASRDRGRTVDEQYF
CDR3nt: TGTGCCAGCAGAGACAGGGGTAGGACCGTTGACGAGCAGTACTTC

j_gene: TRBJ2-7
d_gene: .
v_gene: TRBV24-1
abundance: few
CDR3aa: CATSDSARGGYYEQYF
CDR3nt: TGTGCCACCAGTGATTCTGCCCGGGGAGGCTACTACGAGCAGTACTTC

j_gene: TRBJ1-6
d_gene: TRBD1
v_gene: TRBV5-1
abundance: .
CDR3aa: CASSWDRSSPLHF
CDR3nt: TGCGCCAGCAGCTGGGACAGATCTTCACCCCTCCACTTT

j_gene: TRBJ1-5
d_gene: TRBD1
v_gene: TRBV2
abundance: .
CDR3aa: CASRDPGQINQPQHF
CDR3nt: TGTGCCAGCAGAGACCCGGGACAGATCAATCAGCCCCAGCATTTT

j_gene: TRBJ2-7
d_gene: .
v_gene: TRBV20-1
abundance: .
CDR3aa: CSASADYEQYF
CDR3nt: TGCAGTGCTAGTGCAGATTACGAGCAGTACTTC

j_gene: TRBJ2-3
d_gene: .
v_gene: TRBV5-1
abundance: .
CDR3aa: CASSIFGTDTQYF
CDR3nt: TGCGCCAGCAGCATTTTCGGTACAGATACGCAGTATTTT

j_gene: TRBJ2-1
d_gene: .
v_gene: TRBV5-8
abundance: .
CDR3aa: CASSMPQGYNEQFF
CDR3nt: TGTGCCAGCAGCATGCCCCAGGGGTACAATGAGCAGTTCTTC

j_gene: TRBJ1-4
d_gene: TRBD1
v_gene: TRBV6-6
abundance: once
CDR3aa: CASNRGLANEKLFF
CDR3nt: TGTGCCAGCAATAGGGGGCTCGCTAATGAAAAACTGTTTTTT

j_gene: TRBJ1-5
d_gene: .
v_gene: TRBV19
abundance: .
CDR3aa: CASSVRGYLYSNQPQHF
CDR3nt: TGTGCCAGTAGCGTCCGGGGGTATCTTTATAGCAATCAGCCCCAGCATTTT

j_gene: TRBJ2-3
d_gene: .
v_gene: TRBV4-1
abundance: .
CDR3aa: CASSGEPMADTQYF
CDR3nt: TGCGCCAGCAGCGGAGAGCCGATGGCAGATACGCAGTATTTT

j_gene: TRBJ2-7
d_gene: .
v_gene: TRBV19
abundance: .
CDR3aa: CASSTLGTTYEQYF
CDR3nt: TGTGCCAGTAGTACCTTAGGGACAACCTACGAGCAGTACTTC

j_gene: TRBJ1-1
d_gene: TRBD1
v_gene: TRBV19
abundance: once
CDR3aa: CASSTAGGIGAEAFF
CDR3nt: TGTGCCAGTAGTACGGCAGGGGGGATCGGCGCTGAAGCTTTCTTT

j_gene: TRBJ2-7
d_gene: TRBD1
v_gene: TRBV7-8
abundance: few
CDR3aa: CASSRGQSAEQYF
CDR3nt: TGTGCCAGCAGCAGGGGACAGTCGGCCGAGCAGTACTTC

j_gene: TRBJ1-6
d_gene: .
v_gene: TRBV5-8
abundance: few
CDR3aa: CASSPGQFSRSPLHF
CDR3nt: TGTGCCAGCAGCCCCGGACAGTTTAGTCGTTCACCCCTCCACTTT

j_gene: TRBJ2-7
d_gene: TRBD1
v_gene: TRBV19
abundance: .
CDR3aa: CASRFNRDRKFYEQYF
CDR3nt: TGTGCCAGTAGATTCAACCGGGACAGGAAGTTCTACGAGCAGTACTTC